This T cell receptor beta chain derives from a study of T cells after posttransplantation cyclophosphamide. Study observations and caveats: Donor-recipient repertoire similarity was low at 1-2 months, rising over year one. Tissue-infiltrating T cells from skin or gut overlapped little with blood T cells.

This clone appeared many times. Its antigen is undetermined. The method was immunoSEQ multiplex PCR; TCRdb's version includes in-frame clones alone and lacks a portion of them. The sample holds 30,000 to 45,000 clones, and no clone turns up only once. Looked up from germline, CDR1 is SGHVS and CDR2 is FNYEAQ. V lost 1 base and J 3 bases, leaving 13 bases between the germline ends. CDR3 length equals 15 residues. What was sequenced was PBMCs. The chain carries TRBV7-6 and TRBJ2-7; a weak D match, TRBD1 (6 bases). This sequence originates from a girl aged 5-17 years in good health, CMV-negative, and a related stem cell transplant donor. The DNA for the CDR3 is TGTGCCAGCAGCTTAGGAGGGGGAGCCAACTACGAGCAGTACTTC. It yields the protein CASSLGGGANYEQYF. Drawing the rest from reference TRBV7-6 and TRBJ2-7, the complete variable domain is GAGVSQSPRYKVTKRGQDVALRCDPISGHVSLYWYRQALGQGPEFLTYFNYEAQQDKSGLPNDRFSAERPEGSISTLTIQRTEQRDSAMYRCASSLGGGANYEQYFGPGTRLTVT.